This is a list of T cell receptor beta chains from one sample in a study of CD8 T cells in Susac syndrome. In TCRdb, the immunoSEQ multiplex PCR reads were re-called with MiXCR into one record per CDR3 protein. The profile shows about 120,000 distinct CDR3 sequences, about 95% of them singletons. Material for sequencing was CD8+ T cells from PBMCs. The receptors originated from a human donor with Susac syndrome. Each CDR3 is given with its conserved first and last residue. A D gene is named only where the DNA matches it firmly. Not all rows give a size; the values are once, few, many and, for expanded clones, a class.

v_gene	j_gene	abundance	d_gene	CDR3aa	CDR3nt
TRBV10-2	TRBJ2-7	-	-	CASSPETRTYEQYF	TGCGCCAGCAGTCCCGAGACACGTACCTACGAGCAGTACTTC
TRBV6-1	TRBJ2-7	-	TRBD1	CASSRQGPIYSYEQYF	TGTGCCAGCAGTCGACAGGGGCCAATATACTCCTACGAGCAGTACTTC
TRBV5-6	TRBJ2-7	once	-	CASSLVATAYEQYF	TGTGCCAGCAGCTTGGTCGCGACAGCCTACGAGCAGTACTTC
TRBV2	TRBJ2-7	-	-	CASSEADDGSYEQYF	TGTGCCAGCAGTGAAGCCGACGACGGATCCTACGAGCAGTACTTC
TRBV6-4	TRBJ2-3	-	TRBD2	CASSDLGSGGAGTDTQYF	TGTGCCAGCAGTGACTTGGGTAGCGGGGGGGCCGGCACAGATACGCAGTATTTT
TRBV29-1	TRBJ1-2	-	-	CSVEVRDIYGYTF	TGCAGCGTTGAAGTTCGGGACATTTATGGCTACACCTTC
TRBV15	TRBJ2-5	-	-	CATSTSSETQYF	TGTGCCACCAGCACCTCTAGCGAGACCCAGTACTTC
TRBV12-3/TRBV12-4	TRBJ1-1	once	-	CASEDGLNTEAFF	TGTGCCAGCGAGGACGGACTGAACACTGAAGCTTTCTTT
TRBV12-3/TRBV12-4	TRBJ2-1	-	TRBD2	CASSPSGTSGFKEQFF	TGTGCCAGCAGTCCCTCCGGTACTAGCGGGTTCAAAGAGCAGTTCTTC
TRBV7-3	TRBJ2-2	-	-	CASSIMSGELFF	TGTGCCAGCAGCATCATGTCCGGGGAGCTGTTTTTT
TRBV28	TRBJ2-7	-	-	CASSSPWGIGSYEQYF	TGTGCCAGCAGTTCCCCGTGGGGGATAGGGTCCTACGAGCAGTACTTC
TRBV5-1	TRBJ1-1	-	-	CASSLQETNTEAFF	TGCGCCAGCAGCTTGCAGGAGACGAACACTGAAGCTTTCTTT
TRBV6-2/TRBV6-3	TRBJ2-3	-	TRBD1	CASSPGTGADTQYF	TGTGCCAGCAGTCCCGGGACAGGGGCAGATACGCAGTATTTT
TRBV19	TRBJ2-4	-	TRBD1	CASSADTGGSGNIQYF	TGTGCCAGTAGTGCAGACACAGGGGGCTCCGGGAACATTCAGTACTTC
TRBV20-1	TRBJ2-7	-	-	CSARDDWTFSDYEQYF	TGCAGTGCTAGAGATGATTGGACTTTTTCCGACTACGAGCAGTACTTC
TRBV29-1	TRBJ2-3	-	TRBD1	CSVVNRGGTDTQYF	TGCAGCGTTGTAAACAGGGGAGGCACAGATACGCAGTATTTT
TRBV20-1	TRBJ2-5	-	-	CSARATQETQYF	TGCAGTGCTAGGGCAACCCAAGAGACCCAGTACTTC
TRBV3-1	TRBJ2-1	once	-	CASSQRADSHNEQFF	TGTGCCAGCAGCCAGAGGGCGGACAGTCACAATGAGCAGTTCTTC
TRBV9	TRBJ2-1	-	-	CASSASRMGGSYNEQFF	TGTGCCAGCAGCGCAAGCAGGATGGGGGGCTCCTACAATGAGCAGTTCTTC
TRBV2	TRBJ2-2	once	-	CASTPMGENTGELFF	TGTGCCAGCACCCCAATGGGGGAGAACACCGGGGAGCTGTTTTTT
TRBV10-3	TRBJ2-2	-	TRBD1	CAIAPGQGNTGELFF	TGTGCCATCGCACCGGGACAGGGGAACACCGGGGAGCTGTTTTTT
TRBV4-1	TRBJ2-1	-	-	CASSPLDGEQFF	TGCGCCAGCAGCCCCCTGGACGGAGAGCAGTTCTTC
TRBV29-1	TRBJ2-3	-	TRBD2	CSVDGLAGGPVDTQYF	TGCAGCGTTGATGGGCTAGCGGGAGGGCCGGTAGATACGCAGTATTTT
TRBV19	TRBJ2-1	-	-	CASSPSAADEQFF	TGTGCCAGTAGTCCCTCAGCAGCTGATGAGCAGTTCTTC
TRBV12-3/TRBV12-4	TRBJ2-5	-	-	CASSYGRYSQYF	TGTGCCAGCAGTTATGGACGGTACTCCCAGTACTTC
TRBV5-6	TRBJ2-7	-	TRBD2	CASSLMTSGRFREQYF	TGTGCCAGCAGCTTGATGACTAGCGGGAGGTTTAGGGAGCAGTACTTC
TRBV2	TRBJ2-5	few	TRBD2	CASSLSGTGETQYF	TGTGCCAGCAGTCTTAGCGGGACTGGAGAGACCCAGTACTTC